A selection of T cell receptor beta chains follows, all from one sample in a study of OX40 agonist ivuxolimab in advanced cancers. The table came from immunoSEQ multiplex PCR; TCRdb's copy has only in-frame clones and leaves some out. The top ten clones hold 21% of a sample with about 40,000 clones, 86% of them seen once. This sample comprised CD4+ or CD8+ T cells sorted from blood, obtained in a trial of the OX40 agonist ivuxolimab. The origin of the receptors is an adult with an advanced solid tumor such as melanoma, head and neck, liver or kidney cancer. Each CDR3 is given without its conserved first and last residue.

TRBV4-1	TRBJ1-2	ASSQVGGDYGYT
TRBV7-3	TRBJ2-1	ASSFAVYNEQF
TRBV6-5	TRBJ2-5	ASSYSDSLQETQY
TRBV7-9	TRBJ1-6	ASSQLTGDNSPLH
TRBV28	TRBJ1-5	ASSFLRSNQPQH
TRBV10-3	TRBJ2-7	AINSQGEQY
TRBV27	TRBJ2-7	ASSWRGSYEQY
TRBV27	TRBJ1-1	ASSPLTGGAF
TRBV6-5	TRBJ2-2	ASSLTSGGSGELF
TRBV7-6	TRBJ2-3	ASSLGQGTDTQY
TRBV6-1	TRBJ2-7	ASSVQRSYEQY
TRBV4-3	TRBJ2-2	ASSQDMGVTGELF
TRBV9	TRBJ2-3	ASSVGVIGTDTQY
TRBV9	TRBJ1-2	ASSVGWTDNDLNYGYT
TRBV2	TRBJ2-1	ASSGFKDEQF
TRBV5-4	TRBJ2-2	ASSLGVELF
TRBV9	TRBJ2-3	ASSVDTGGAGDTQY
TRBV4-2	TRBJ2-4	ASSQEATQGRNIQY
TRBV7-6	TRBJ2-3	ASSSGTRPFTDTQY
TRBV4-1	TRBJ2-3	ASSQDAILGEY
TRBV6-1	TRBJ1-6	ASSESRTAYNSPLH
TRBV6-1	TRBJ1-2	ASSEAGRAWANYGYT
TRBV5-6	TRBJ1-4	ASSSAGEEKLF
TRBV19	TRBJ2-1	ASRELAGVENEQF
TRBV6-5	TRBJ2-7	ASSSTSGGSYEQY
TRBV5-1	TRBJ1-1	ASSLGDRELVTEAF
TRBV19	TRBJ1-2	ASTIVEGRGGYT
TRBV5-6	TRBJ2-1	ASSLVSGGTYNEQF
TRBV7-9	TRBJ1-1	AITRAQNTEAF
TRBV30	TRBJ2-5	AWSPTGLETQY
TRBV7-9	TRBJ1-6	ASSSPGQGYNSPLH
TRBV27	TRBJ2-2	ASSWVNTGELF
TRBV19	TRBJ1-2	ASSIDRGMNYGYT
TRBV10-3	TRBJ2-1	AISESGQQYNEQF
TRBV4-3	TRBJ1-5	ASSQESDQPQH
TRBV4-1	TRBJ2-4	ASSPPGGSANIQY
TRBV7-2	TRBJ2-3	ASSLAQKRGGGDTQY
TRBV6-1	TRBJ1-5	ASSEPAGQGLQPQH
TRBV9	TRBJ2-1	ASSVGGFTYNEQF
TRBV5-8	TRBJ1-4	ASSPQGNEKLF
TRBV7-3	TRBJ2-1	ASSLNGEASGANEQF
TRBV5-1	TRBJ2-2	ASVWQVGTGELF
TRBV5-4	TRBJ2-1	ASSPEGSGGASYNEQF
TRBV30	TRBJ2-7	AWSGSASYEQY